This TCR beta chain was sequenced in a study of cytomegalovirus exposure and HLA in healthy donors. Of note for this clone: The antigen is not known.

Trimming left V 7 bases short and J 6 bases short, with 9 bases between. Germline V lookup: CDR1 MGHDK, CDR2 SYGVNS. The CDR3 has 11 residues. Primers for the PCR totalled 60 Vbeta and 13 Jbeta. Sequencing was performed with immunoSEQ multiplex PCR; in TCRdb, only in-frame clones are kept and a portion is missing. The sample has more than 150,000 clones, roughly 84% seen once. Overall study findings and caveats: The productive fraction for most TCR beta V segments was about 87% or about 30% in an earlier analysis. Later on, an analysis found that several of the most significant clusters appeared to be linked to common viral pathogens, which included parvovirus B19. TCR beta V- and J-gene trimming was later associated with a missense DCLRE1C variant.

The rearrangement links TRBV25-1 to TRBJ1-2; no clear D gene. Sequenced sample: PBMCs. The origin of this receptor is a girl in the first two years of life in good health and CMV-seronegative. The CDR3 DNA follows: TGTGCCAGCATACCGCGGGATGGCTACACCTTC. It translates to CASIPRDGYTF.